A single sample is the source of the 30 T cell receptor beta chains below, sequenced in a study of T cells after posttransplantation cyclophosphamide. Clones were sequenced by immunoSEQ multiplex PCR, and TCRdb holds only the in-frame ones, with some missing. The repertoire yields about 33,000 clones, none seen only once; the top ten contain around 1.2%. Input material: PBMCs. The receptor source for this set is a girl aged 10 to 17 in good health, CMV-negative, and a related stem cell transplant donor.

This clone has only a few counts. The rearrangement joins TRBV6-4 to TRBJ2-3; D unresolved. CDR3 length: 14 residues. The V end lost 0 bases, the J end lost 6 bases, and 10 bases lay between the germline ends. Looked up from germline, CDR1 is MRHNA and CDR2 is SNTAGT. The CDR3 nucleotides are TGTGCCAGCAGTGACTCGAAGGAGACGGATACGCAGTATTTT. Its protein product is CASSDSKETDTQYF.

This clone came up a few times. The chain links TRBV21-1 to TRBJ1-1; the table's TRBD1 call for D was not verified on the DNA. TRBV21-1 is a listed pseudogene. The CDR3 extends over 13 amino acids. The CDR3 bases are TGTGCCAGCAGCCTAGAGGGGGTCACTGAAGCTTTCTTT. Protein sequence: CASSLEGVTEAFF.

This clone was seen many times. This chain links TRBV6-5 with TRBJ2-7, with D possibly being TRBD1 (8 bases). Looked up from germline, CDR1 is MNHEY and CDR2 is SVGAGI. V lost 5 bases and J 7 bases, leaving 15 bases between the germline ends. The CDR3 runs to 13 residues. In DNA, the CDR3 is TGTGCCAGCAGTCAACACAGGGGGGGAGAGCAGTACTTC. Residues: CASSQHRGGEQYF.

The sample holds many counts of this clone. This chain joins TRBV5-1 and TRBJ1-2; 9 bases match TRBD1. The germline gives CDR1 SGHRS, CDR2 YFSETQ. The CDR3 runs to 15 residues. V shed 3 bases and J 2 bases; nucleotides not matched to a gene: 5. The CDR3 coding sequence is TGCGCCAGCAGCTGGACAGGGGAAAGAAACTATGGCTACACCTTC. It translates to CASSWTGERNYGYTF.

The chain recombines TRBV11-2 with TRBJ2-1; TRBD2 agrees at 9 bases. Germline V gives CDR1 SGHAT, CDR2 FQNNGV. The V and J ends lost 5 bases and 0 bases, in that order; junction bases with no gene match: 5. The CDR3 spans 16 residues. The CDR3 sequence is CASSPSSGVSYNEQFF. CDR3 DNA sequence: TGTGCCAGCAGCCCGTCTAGCGGGGTCTCCTACAATGAGCAGTTCTTC.

This clone occurred a few times. The V call is TRBV19, the J call TRBJ2-5; 7 nucleotides match TRBD1. CDR1 is LNHDA and CDR2 is SQIVND in the germline V gene (reference sequence). Trimming at V came to 7 bases and at J to 0 bases, leaving 8 bases not matched to a gene. This CDR3 contains 15 residues. Here the CDR3 DNA reads TGTGCCAGTAAGGTTCTTGACAGGGACCAAGAGACCCAGTACTTC. As protein: CASKVLDRDQETQYF. The full variable domain, its missing parts supplied by reference TRBV19 and TRBJ2-5, is DGGITQSPKYLFRKEGQNVTLSCEQNLNHDAMYWYRQDPGQGLRLIYYSQIVNDFQKGDIAEGYSVSREKKESFPLTVTSAQKNPTAFYLCASKVLDRDQETQYFGPGTRLLVL.

At least ten counts were recorded for this clone. V is TRBV27 and J is TRBJ1-2; possible D gene TRBD1, 5 bases. Germline V gene data show CDR1 as MNHEY and CDR2 as SMNVEV (reference sequence). Trimming left V 0 bases short and J 2 bases short, with 7 bases between. CDR3 length: 14 residues. DNA for the CDR3: TGTGCCAGCAGTTTATCGACAGCCAACTATGGCTACACCTTC. Protein product: CASSLSTANYGYTF.

This chain joins TRBV15 and TRBJ2-7; TRBD1 might be the D (6 bases). CDR1 and CDR2 (germline): LNHNV, YYDKDF (reference sequence). With 0 bases removed from V and 12 bases from J, the gap between germline ends came to 18 bases. This CDR3 is built from 14 residues. Here the CDR3 DNA reads TGTGCCACCAGCAGAGATGGGGCGCAGGGGCTTCGGTACTTC. Encoded protein: CATSRDGAQGLRYF.

This sequence joins TRBV6-1 and TRBJ1-2; possibly TRBD1 for D (5 bases). CDR3 length: 13 amino acids. Trimming took off 8 bases at V and 0 bases at J, with 10 bases between the two ends. The germline gives CDR1 MNHNS, CDR2 SASEGT. The CDR3 DNA is TGTGCCAGCTCCAGGGATCCTAACTATGGCTACACCTTC. This codes for CASSRDPNYGYTF.

This clone appeared many times. The chain joins TRBV5-6 to TRBJ1-1; 8 positions match TRBD1. After removal of 4 bases from V and 3 bases from J, the junction contained 8 bases not matched to a gene. The CDR3 totals 15 residues. Germline V gives CDR1 SGHDT, CDR2 YYEEEE. In nucleotides, the CDR3 is TGTGCCAGCAGCCATGTCCCGGGACAGGACACTGAAGCTTTCTTT. As protein: CASSHVPGQDTEAFF.

The V gene is TRBV5-8, the J gene TRBJ1-4; maybe TRBD1 (6 bases). The V end was cut by 4 bases, the J end by 4 bases, with 11 bases between. Germline V gives CDR1 SGHTS, CDR2 YDEGEE. This CDR3 is built from 14 residues. The CDR3 coding sequence is TGTGCCAGCAGCCTCGGACAGCTTAATGAAAAACTGTTTTTT. It translates to CASSLGQLNEKLFF.

This clone was counted only a few times. Germline is not matched at one junction end, which may reflect a read error. The genes are TRBV6-5 and TRBJ2-5, with 7 bases fitting TRBD2. The length of the CDR3 is 15 residues. Germline V gives CDR1 MNHEY, CDR2 SVGAGI. The CDR3 region is CGSSPSGNSGETQYF. The DNA for the CDR3 is TGTGGCAGCAGTCCTAGCGGAAACTCCGGGGAGACCCAGTACTTC.

The CDR3 loop reads CASSRDRAYEQYF. The CDR3 DNA is TGTGCCAGCAGCCGGGACAGGGCCTACGAGCAGTACTTC. V and J are TRBV7-2 and TRBJ2-7; 9 bases fit TRBD1. There are 13 residues in the CDR3. Per germline, CDR1 SGHTA and CDR2 FQGNSA. The trim removed 5 bases at V and 2 bases at J, leaving 1 base unmatched.

In this sample, this clone turned up many times. This chain connects TRBV19 to TRBJ1-1, with D unresolved. Germline lookup yields CDR1 LNHDA and CDR2 SQIVND (reference sequence). V was shortened by 7 bases and J by 1 base, with 10 bases between the two germline ends. The CDR3 is 13 amino acids. In nucleotides, the CDR3 is TGTGCCAGTATCAATCGGAGGAACACTGAAGCTTTCTTT. This codes for CASINRRNTEAFF.

This clone came up many times. This rearrangement joins TRBV7-8 to TRBJ2-3; 9 nucleotides agree with TRBD1. Germline V gene sequence: CDR1 SGHVS, CDR2 FQNEAQ. J lost 2 bases, V lost 6 bases, and 3 bases had no gene match. The CDR3 consists of 14 residues. The CDR3 sequence is CASRRDRVTDTQYF. DNA for the CDR3: TGTGCCAGCAGACGGGACAGGGTCACAGATACGCAGTATTTT.

The CDR3 DNA reads TGTGCCTTCCCACGGCGGGGCGGGGATGAAAAACTGTTTTTT. This sequence encodes CAFPRRGGDEKLFF. The chain couples TRBV30 to TRBJ1-4; tentatively, D is TRBD1 (5 bases). Germline V gives CDR1 GTSNPN, CDR2 SVGIG (reference sequence). The CDR3 is made up of 14 amino acids. Trimming removed 7 bases from V and 6 bases from J, with 18 bases in between.

This clone turned up a few times. The V gene is TRBV9, the J gene TRBJ2-7; TRBD1 matches 7 bases. The V gene's germline CDR1 is SGDLS and CDR2 YYNGEE. The CDR3 consists of 14 residues. V lost 3 bases and J lost 9; bases outside the gene matches: 12. Here the CDR3 reads CASSAGQTGRGQYF. The CDR3 DNA reads TGTGCCAGCAGCGCGGGACAGACCGGACGAGGGCAGTACTTC.

This clone has ten or more counts. The gene calls are TRBV6-5 and TRBJ1-1; 8 nucleotides match TRBD1. With 6 bases clipped from V and 1 base from J, the junction kept 7 bases outside the gene matches. The germline V gene has CDR1 MNHEY and CDR2 SVGAGI. The CDR3 spans 15 residues. The CDR3: CASRGRTGPNTEAFF. In nucleotides, the CDR3 is TGTGCCAGCAGGGGAAGGACAGGGCCGAACACTGAAGCTTTCTTT.

In its sample, this clone was seen many times. The chain uses TRBV19 and TRBJ2-7; D may be TRBD1 (6 bases). This CDR3 is 13 amino acids long. Trimming took 6 bases from V and 5 from J, leaving 14 bases between them. Germline lookup yields CDR1 LNHDA and CDR2 SQIVND (reference sequence). This chain's CDR3 is CASSLLQGDEQYF. Here the CDR3 DNA reads TGTGCCAGTAGCCTCCTACAGGGAGACGAGCAGTACTTC.

This clone was recorded a few times. The V and J genes are TRBV6-6 and TRBJ1-2, with a possible D match to TRBD1 (6 bases). V was cut by 2 bases and J by 2 bases, with 9 bases left in between. Germline loops: CDR1 MNHNY, CDR2 SVGAGI (reference sequence). This CDR3 contains 14 residues. The CDR3: CASSYLDRNYGYTF. For the CDR3, the DNA is TGTGCCAGCAGTTACCTTGACAGGAACTATGGCTACACCTTC.

This clone has at least ten counts. The germline gene is not matched at one end of the junction; a read error may be the cause. The gene calls are TRBV28 and TRBJ2-7; 7 bases are a match to TRBD1. Per germline, CDR1 MDHEN and CDR2 SYDVKM. CDR3 size: 12 residues. The CDR3 DNA reads as TGTGCCAGCAGTTTTGTAAGAGGACAGGTCAACTTC. This gives the protein CASSFVRGQVNF.

This clone came up a few times. The chain employs TRBV28 and TRBJ2-2; the match to TRBD2 covers 10 bases. The germline V gene encodes CDR1 MDHEN and CDR2 SYDVKM. With 6 bases clipped from V and 2 bases from J, the junction kept 12 bases outside the gene matches. The CDR3 has 18 amino acids. The CDR3 loop is CASRPHLAGVGNTGELFF. In nucleotides, the CDR3 is TGTGCCAGCAGACCCCACCTAGCGGGAGTGGGAAACACCGGGGAGCTGTTTTTT. The variable domain in full, with the rest retrieved from reference TRBV28 and TRBJ2-2, is DVKVTQSSRYLVKRTGEKVFLECVQDMDHENMFWYRQDPGLGLRLIYFSYDVKMKEKGDIPEGYSVSREKKERFSLILESASTNQTSMYLCASRPHLAGVGNTGELFFGEGSRLTVL.

The chain uses TRBV28 and TRBJ1-1, with 7 nucleotides matching TRBD1. Germline V gene data show CDR1 as MDHEN and CDR2 as SYDVKM. This CDR3 has 15 residues. V lost 4 bases and J lost 1; bases outside the gene matches: 6. Written as DNA, the CDR3 is TGTGCCAGCAGTTGGGCAGGGGGTAAGAACACTGAAGCTTTCTTT. It encodes CASSWAGGKNTEAFF.

This clone was detected only a few times. The chain joins TRBV13 to TRBJ2-5, with TRBD1 identical over 9 bases. The J call may be wrong; the DNA end is better matched by TRBJ2-7. The germline V gene has CDR1 PRHDT and CDR2 FYEKMQ (reference sequence). This CDR3 has 14 amino acids. The CDR3 loop reads CASSQGQGNYEQYF. DNA for the CDR3: TGTGCCAGCAGCCAGGGACAGGGAAACTACGAGCAGTACTTC.

This clone came up many times. J is TRBJ1-4 and V is TRBV6-6; 7 bases align to TRBD1. Germline V gene sequence: CDR1 MNHNY, CDR2 SVGAGI (reference sequence). This CDR3 is built from 16 residues. Losses at the gene ends were 6 bases for V and 7 bases for J; bases not matched to a gene: 14. The CDR3 region is CASSPLGPGGGEKLFF. In DNA form, the CDR3 reads TGTGCCAGCAGCCCTCTCGGGCCAGGGGGTGGTGAAAAACTGTTTTTT.

At least ten counts were recorded for this clone. V usage is TRBV7-8 and J usage is TRBJ2-3, with D tentatively TRBD2 (5 bases). CDR3 length: 13 amino acids. V gave up 2 bases and J gave up 5 bases, with 8 bases separating them. Germline V lookup: CDR1 SGHVS, CDR2 FQNEAQ. CDR3 residues: CASSLYRGDTQYF. Written as DNA, the CDR3 is TGTGCCAGCAGCTTATATCGGGGAGATACGCAGTATTTT. Drawing the rest from reference TRBV7-8 and TRBJ2-3, the complete variable domain is GAGVSQSPRYKVAKRGQDVALRCDPISGHVSLFWYQQALGQGPEFLTYFQNEAQLDKSGLPSDRFFAERPEGSVSTLKIQRTQQEDSAVYLCASSLYRGDTQYFGPGTRLTVL.

This clone was counted at least ten times. The chain employs TRBV7-9 and TRBJ2-7; the D gene is possibly TRBD1 (5 bases). CDR1 is SEHNR, CDR2 FQNEAQ, per germline (reference sequence). The CDR3 has 16 amino acids. V lost 1 base and J 4 bases, leaving 17 bases between the germline ends. The CDR3 region is CASSLESIGESYEQYF. The CDR3 bases are TGTGCCAGCAGCTTAGAGTCTATAGGGGAATCTTACGAGCAGTACTTC.

This clone was seen many times. The chain is built from TRBV4-2 and TRBJ2-1; 16 nucleotides line up with TRBD2. J lost 8 bases, V lost 3 bases, and 13 bases had no gene match. CDR1 and CDR2 from the germline V gene are LGHNA and YNFKEQ. The CDR3 covers 19 residues. In DNA form, the CDR3 reads TGTGCCAGCAGCCAGGAGGACGGGACTAGCGGGAGGGCCTTAGATGAGCAGTTCTTC. Translated: CASSQEDGTSGRALDEQFF.

As concerns this clone: The same CDR3 is also encoded by other DNA sequences in this sample. The chain joins TRBV5-1 to TRBJ2-7; 11 positions match TRBD2. Losses at the gene ends were 0 bases for V and 5 bases for J; bases not matched to a gene: 10. Germline-derived CDR1 and CDR2 are SGHRS and YFSETQ. This CDR3 has 17 amino acids. The CDR3 here is CASSLALAGGRTHEQYF. Written as DNA, the CDR3 is TGCGCCAGCAGCTTGGCCCTAGCGGGGGGACGTACCCACGAGCAGTACTTC. Using reference TRBV5-1 and TRBJ2-7 for the parts outside the CDR3, the full variable domain is KAGVTQTPRYLIKTRGQQVTLSCSPISGHRSVSWYQQTPGQGLQFLFEYFSETQRNKGNFPGRFSGRQFSNSRSEMNVSTLELGDSALYLCASSLALAGGRTHEQYFGPGTRLTVT.

At least ten counts were recorded for this clone. V gene TRBV6-4 combines with J gene TRBJ2-1; a possible D gene is TRBD2 (5 bases). The CDR3 is 15 residues long. The germline V gene encodes CDR1 MRHNA and CDR2 SNTAGT. V lost 3 bases and J 4 bases, leaving 13 bases between the germline ends. This CDR3 reads CASSERRGSYNEQFF. Here the CDR3 DNA reads TGTGCCAGCAGTGAGAGGAGAGGGTCTTACAATGAGCAGTTCTTC.